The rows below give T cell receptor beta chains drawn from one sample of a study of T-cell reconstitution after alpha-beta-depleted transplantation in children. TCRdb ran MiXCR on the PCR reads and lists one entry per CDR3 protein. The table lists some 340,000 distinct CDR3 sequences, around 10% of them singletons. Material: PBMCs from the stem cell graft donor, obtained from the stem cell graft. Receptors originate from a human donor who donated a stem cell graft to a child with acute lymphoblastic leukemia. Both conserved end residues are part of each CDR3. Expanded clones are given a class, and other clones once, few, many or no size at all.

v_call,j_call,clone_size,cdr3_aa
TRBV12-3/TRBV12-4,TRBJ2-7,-,CASSPRNGASTEQYF
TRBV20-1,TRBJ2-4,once,CSATTSGKNIQYF
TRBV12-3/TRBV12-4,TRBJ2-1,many,CASSLGSSANYNEQFF
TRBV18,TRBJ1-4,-,CASSPAHRLNEKLFF
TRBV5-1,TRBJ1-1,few,CASSLDRGGPEAFF
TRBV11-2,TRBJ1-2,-,CASSLFLFDHTGQGGGYGYTF
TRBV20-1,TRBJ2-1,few,CSGGPSSSEQFF
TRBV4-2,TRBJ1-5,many,CASSQDGGNQPQHF
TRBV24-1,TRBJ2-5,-,CATSDASQDGVYQETQYF
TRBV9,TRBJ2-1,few,CASSVALAGYNEQFF
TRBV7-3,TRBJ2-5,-,CASSPQGLETQYF
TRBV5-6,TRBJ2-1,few,CASRGLAGSSYNEQFF
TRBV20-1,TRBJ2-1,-,CSATTSGSFSYNEQFF
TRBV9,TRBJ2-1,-,CASSVGDRSSYNEQFF
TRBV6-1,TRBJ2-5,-,CASSDWGRETQYF
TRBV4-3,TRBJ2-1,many,CASSQTRTSDSYNEQFF
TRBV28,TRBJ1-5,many,CASRPGQRGGNQPQHF
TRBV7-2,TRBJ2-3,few,CASSLPLAYPQYF
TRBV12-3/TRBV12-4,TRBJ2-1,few,CASRSTLAGVPNEQFF
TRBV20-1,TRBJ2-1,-,CSATPRQPGTYNEQFF
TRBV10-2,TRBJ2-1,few,CASSEGSGTSGRLYNEQFF
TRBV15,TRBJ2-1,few,CATSRDFLINEQFF
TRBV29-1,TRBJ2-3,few,CSVVTGGTDTQYF
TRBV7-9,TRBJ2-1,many,CASSLVAHNEQFF
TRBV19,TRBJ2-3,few,CASSIPGTSTDTQYF
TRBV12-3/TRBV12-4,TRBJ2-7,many,CASSPKNEQYF
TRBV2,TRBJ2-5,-,CASSDQSGNF
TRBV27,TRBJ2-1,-,CASSSGTGLREQFF
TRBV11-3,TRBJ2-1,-,CASSLGGRGLYHEQFF
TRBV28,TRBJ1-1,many,CASSTGRGRGTEAFF
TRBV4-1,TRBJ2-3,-,CASSRVAQAGKIGDTQYF
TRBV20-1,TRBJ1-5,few,CSASPGGGTLQPQHF
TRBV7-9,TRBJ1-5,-,CASSGDRNQPQHF
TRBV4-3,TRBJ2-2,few,CASSHPRQGRTGELFF
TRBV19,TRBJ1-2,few,CASSPLAPTGLLNYGYTF
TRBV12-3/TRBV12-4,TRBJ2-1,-,CASRRTDRERNEQFF
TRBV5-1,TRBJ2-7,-,CASSLGPTGKNEQYF
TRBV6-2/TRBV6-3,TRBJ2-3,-,CASSQRADTQYF
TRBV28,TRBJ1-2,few,CASSRLGTPGYTF
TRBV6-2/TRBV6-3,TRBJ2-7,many,CASRETGTASYEQYF
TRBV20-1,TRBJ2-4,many,CSARTDTPAKNIQYF
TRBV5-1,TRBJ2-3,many,CASSLRTSETDTQYF
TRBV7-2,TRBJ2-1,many,CASSFRLGRGYNEQFF
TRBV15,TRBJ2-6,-,CATRTAGANGLTF